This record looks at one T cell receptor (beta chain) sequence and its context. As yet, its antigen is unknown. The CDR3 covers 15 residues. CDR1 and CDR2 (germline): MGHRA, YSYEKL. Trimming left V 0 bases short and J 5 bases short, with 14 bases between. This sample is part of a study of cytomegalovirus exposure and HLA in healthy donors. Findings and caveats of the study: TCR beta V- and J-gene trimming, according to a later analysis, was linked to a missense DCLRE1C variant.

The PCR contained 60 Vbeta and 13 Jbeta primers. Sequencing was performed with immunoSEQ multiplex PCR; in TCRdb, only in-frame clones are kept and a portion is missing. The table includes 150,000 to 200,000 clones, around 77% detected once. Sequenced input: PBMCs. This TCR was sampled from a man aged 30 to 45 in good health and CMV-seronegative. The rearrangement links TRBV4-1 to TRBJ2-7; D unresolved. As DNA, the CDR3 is TGCGCCAGCAGCCAAGATGACCAGGCCTTAGACGAGCAGTACTTC. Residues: CASSQDDQALDEQYF.